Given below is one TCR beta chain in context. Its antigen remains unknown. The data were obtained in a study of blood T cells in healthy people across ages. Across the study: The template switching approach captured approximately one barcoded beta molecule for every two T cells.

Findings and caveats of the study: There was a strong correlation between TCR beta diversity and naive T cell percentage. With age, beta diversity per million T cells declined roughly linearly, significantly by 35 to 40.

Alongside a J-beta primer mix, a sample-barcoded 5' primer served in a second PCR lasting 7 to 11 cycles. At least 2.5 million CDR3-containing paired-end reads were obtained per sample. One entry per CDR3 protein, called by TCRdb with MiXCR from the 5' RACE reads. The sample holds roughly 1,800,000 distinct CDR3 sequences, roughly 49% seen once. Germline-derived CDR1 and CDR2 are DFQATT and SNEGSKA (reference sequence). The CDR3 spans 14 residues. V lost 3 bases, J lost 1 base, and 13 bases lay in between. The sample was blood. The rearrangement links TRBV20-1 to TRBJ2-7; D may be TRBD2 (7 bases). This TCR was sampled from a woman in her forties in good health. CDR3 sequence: CSASYGGQSYEQYF. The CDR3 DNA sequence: TGCAGTGCTAGTTACGGGGGGCAGTCCTACGAGCAGTACTTC.